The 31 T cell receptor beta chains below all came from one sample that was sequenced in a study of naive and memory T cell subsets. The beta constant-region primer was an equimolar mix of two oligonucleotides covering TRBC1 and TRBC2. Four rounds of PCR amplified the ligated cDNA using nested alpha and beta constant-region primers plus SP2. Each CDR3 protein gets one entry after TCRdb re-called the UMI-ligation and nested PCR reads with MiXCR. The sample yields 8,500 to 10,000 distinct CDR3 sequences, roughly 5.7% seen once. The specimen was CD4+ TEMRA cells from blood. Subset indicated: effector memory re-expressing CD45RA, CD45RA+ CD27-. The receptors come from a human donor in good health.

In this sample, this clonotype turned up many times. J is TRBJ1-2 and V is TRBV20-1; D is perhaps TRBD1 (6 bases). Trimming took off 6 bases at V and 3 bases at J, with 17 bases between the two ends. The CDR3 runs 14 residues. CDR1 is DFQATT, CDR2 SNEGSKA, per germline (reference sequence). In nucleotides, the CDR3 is TGCAGTGCACCCCTCAGGGGTGCACACTATGGCTACACCTTC. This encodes CSAPLRGAHYGYTF.

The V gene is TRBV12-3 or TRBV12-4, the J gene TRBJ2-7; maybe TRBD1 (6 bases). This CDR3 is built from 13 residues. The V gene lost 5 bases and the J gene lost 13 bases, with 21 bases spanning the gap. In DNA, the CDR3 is TGTGCCAGCAGTAACCGGGACATTCTTACACATTACTTC. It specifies CASSNRDILTHYF.

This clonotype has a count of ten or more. CDR3 DNA: TGCAGCGCCGAGGGAGCTAACTATGGCTACACCTTC. This sequence encodes CSAEGANYGYTF. This rearrangement joins TRBV29-1 to TRBJ1-2; D is unresolved. Per germline, CDR1 SQVTM and CDR2 ANQGSEA. The CDR3 extends over 12 amino acids. Between the trimmed V and J ends, which lost 7 bases and 0 bases, there was a span of 9 bases.

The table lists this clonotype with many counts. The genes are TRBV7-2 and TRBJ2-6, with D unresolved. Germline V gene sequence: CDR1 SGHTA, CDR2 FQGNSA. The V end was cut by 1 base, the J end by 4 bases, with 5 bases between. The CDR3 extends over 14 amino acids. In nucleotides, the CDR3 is TGTGCCAGCAGCTTAGGAGGAGGGGCCAACGTCCTGACTTTC. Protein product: CASSLGGGANVLTF.

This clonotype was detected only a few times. CDR3 in amino acids: CSAPKGPSGSISDTQYF. DNA of the CDR3: TGCAGTGCTCCCAAGGGCCCTAGCGGGAGTATCTCAGATACGCAGTATTTT. V gene TRBV20-1 combines with J gene TRBJ2-3; TRBD2 matches 10 bases. Unmatched junction bases numbered 15, after V lost 5 bases and J lost 4 bases. CDR3 length equals 17 residues. From germline, CDR1 is DFQATT and CDR2 SNEGSKA (reference sequence).

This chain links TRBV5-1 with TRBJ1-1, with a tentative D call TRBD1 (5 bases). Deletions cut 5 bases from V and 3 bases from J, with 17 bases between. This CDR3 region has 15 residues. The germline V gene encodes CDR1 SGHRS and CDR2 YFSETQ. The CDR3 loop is CASRERSGLDTEAFF. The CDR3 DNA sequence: TGCGCCAGCAGGGAGAGGTCAGGGCTGGACACTGAAGCTTTCTTT.

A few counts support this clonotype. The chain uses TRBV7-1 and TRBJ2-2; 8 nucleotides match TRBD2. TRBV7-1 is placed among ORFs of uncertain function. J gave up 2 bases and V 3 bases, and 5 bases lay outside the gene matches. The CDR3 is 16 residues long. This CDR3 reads CASSSRTSRNTGELFF. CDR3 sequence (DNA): TGTGCCAGCAGCTCCCGGACTAGCAGAAACACCGGGGAGCTGTTTTTT.

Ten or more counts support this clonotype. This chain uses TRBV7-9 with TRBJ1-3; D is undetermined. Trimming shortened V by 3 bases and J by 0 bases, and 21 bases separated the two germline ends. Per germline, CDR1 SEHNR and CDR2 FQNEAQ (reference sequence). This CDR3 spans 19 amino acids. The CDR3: CASSLSMLLGSGSGNTIYF. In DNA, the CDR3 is TGTGCCAGCAGCTTGTCCATGCTGCTTGGAAGCGGCTCTGGAAACACCATATATTTT.

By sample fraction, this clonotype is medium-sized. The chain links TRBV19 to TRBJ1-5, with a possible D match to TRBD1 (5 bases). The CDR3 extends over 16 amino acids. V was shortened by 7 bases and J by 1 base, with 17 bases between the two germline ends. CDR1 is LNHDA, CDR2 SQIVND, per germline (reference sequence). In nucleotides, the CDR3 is TGTGCCAGTAAACCAGGGTTAGATTTGAGCAATCAGCCCCAGCATTTT. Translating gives CASKPGLDLSNQPQHF. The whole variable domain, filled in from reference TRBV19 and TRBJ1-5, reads DGGITQSPKYLFRKEGQNVTLSCEQNLNHDAMYWYRQDPGQGLRLIYYSQIVNDFQKGDIAEGYSVSREKKESFPLTVTSAQKNPTAFYLCASKPGLDLSNQPQHFGDGTRLSIL.

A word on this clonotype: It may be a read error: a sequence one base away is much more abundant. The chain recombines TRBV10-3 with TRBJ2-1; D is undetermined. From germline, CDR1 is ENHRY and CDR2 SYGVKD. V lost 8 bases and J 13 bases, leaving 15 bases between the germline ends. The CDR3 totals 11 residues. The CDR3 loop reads CAIGAPEKQFF. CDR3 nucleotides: TGTGCCATCGGAGCCCCGGAAAAACAGTTCTTC.

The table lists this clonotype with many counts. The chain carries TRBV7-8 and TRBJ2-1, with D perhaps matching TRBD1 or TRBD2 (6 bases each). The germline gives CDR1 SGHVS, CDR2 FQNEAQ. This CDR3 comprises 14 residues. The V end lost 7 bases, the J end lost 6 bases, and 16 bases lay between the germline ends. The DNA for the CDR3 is TGTGCCAGCACCTATAAGGGGGGAAGCAATGAGCAGTTCTTC. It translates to CASTYKGGSNEQFF.

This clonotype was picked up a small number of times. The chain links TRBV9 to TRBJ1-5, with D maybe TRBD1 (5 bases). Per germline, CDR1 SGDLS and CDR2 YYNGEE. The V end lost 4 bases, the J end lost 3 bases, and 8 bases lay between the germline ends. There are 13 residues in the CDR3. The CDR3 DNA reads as TGTGCCAGCAGCTCGGGACTCAATCAGCCCCAGCATTTT. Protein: CASSSGLNQPQHF.

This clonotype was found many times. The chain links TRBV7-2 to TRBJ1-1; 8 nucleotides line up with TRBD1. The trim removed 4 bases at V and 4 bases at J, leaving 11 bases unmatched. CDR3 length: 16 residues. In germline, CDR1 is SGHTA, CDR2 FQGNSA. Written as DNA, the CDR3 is TGTGCCAGCAGCTCCCGACGGACAGGGAGGGGCACTGAAGCTTTCTTT. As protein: CASSSRRTGRGTEAFF. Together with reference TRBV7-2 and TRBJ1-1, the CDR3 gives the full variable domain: GAGVSQSPSNKVTEKGKDVELRCDPISGHTALYWYRQSLGQGLEFLIYFQGNSAPDKSGLPSDRFSAERTGGSVSTLTIQRTQQEDSAVYLCASSSRRTGRGTEAFFGQGTRLTVV.

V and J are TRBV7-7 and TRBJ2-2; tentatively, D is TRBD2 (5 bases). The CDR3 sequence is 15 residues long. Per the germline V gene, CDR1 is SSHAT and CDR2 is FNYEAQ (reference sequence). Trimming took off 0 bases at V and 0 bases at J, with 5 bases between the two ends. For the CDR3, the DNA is TGTGCCAGCAGCTTAGCGGGAGCGAACACCGGGGAGCTGTTTTTT. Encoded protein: CASSLAGANTGELFF.

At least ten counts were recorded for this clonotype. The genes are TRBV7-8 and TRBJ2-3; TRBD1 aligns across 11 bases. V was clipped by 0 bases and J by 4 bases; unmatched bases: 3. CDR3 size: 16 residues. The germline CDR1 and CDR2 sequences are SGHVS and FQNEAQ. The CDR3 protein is CASSLARTGGPDTQYF. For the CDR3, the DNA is TGTGCCAGCAGCTTAGCGAGGACAGGGGGCCCAGATACGCAGTATTTT.

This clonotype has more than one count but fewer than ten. The CDR3 sequence is CASSLDGQRGGENIQYF. The CDR3 DNA is TGTGCCAGCAGCTTAGATGGGCAGCGGGGGGGCGAAAACATTCAGTACTTC. The chain recombines TRBV7-2 with TRBJ2-4; TRBD2 matches at 10 bases. V shed 1 base, J shed 5 bases, and the junction held 8 bases outside the gene matches. Germline V gene lookup returns CDR1 SGHTA and CDR2 FQGNSA. The CDR3 contains 17 residues.

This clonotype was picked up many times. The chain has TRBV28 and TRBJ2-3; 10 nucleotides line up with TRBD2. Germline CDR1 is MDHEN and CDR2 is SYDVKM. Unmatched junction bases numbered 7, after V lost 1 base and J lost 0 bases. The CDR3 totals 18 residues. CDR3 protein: CASSLFALAGVSTDTQYF. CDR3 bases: TGTGCCAGCAGTTTATTCGCCCTAGCGGGAGTTAGCACAGATACGCAGTATTTT.

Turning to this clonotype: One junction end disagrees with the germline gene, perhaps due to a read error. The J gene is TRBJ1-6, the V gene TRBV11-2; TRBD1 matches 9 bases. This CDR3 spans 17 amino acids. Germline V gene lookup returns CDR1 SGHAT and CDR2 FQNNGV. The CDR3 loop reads CASSSTLPGQGNSHLHF. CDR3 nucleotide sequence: TGTGCCAGCAGCTCCACGTTGCCGGGACAGGGAAATTCACACCTCCACTTT.

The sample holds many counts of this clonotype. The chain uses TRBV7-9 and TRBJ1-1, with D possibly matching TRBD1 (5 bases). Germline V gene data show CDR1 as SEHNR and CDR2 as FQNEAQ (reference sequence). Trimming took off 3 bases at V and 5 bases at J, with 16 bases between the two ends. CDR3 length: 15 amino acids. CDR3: CASSFGTGGKTEAFF. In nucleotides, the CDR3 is TGTGCCAGCAGCTTTGGTACGGGGGGGAAAACTGAAGCTTTCTTT.

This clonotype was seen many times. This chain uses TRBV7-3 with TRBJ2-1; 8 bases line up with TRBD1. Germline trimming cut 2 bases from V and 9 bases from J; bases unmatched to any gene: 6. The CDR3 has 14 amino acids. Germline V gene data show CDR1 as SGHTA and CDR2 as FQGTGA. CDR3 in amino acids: CASSLQGAGSEQFF. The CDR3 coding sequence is TGTGCCAGCAGCTTACAGGGGGCTGGGAGTGAGCAGTTCTTC.

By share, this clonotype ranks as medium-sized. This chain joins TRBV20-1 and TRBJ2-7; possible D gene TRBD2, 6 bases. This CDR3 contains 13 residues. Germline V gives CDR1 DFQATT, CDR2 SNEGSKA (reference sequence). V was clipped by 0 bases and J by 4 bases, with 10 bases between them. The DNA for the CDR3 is TGCAGTGCTAGAGAGGGACTGCCATACGAGCAGTACTTC. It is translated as CSAREGLPYEQYF.

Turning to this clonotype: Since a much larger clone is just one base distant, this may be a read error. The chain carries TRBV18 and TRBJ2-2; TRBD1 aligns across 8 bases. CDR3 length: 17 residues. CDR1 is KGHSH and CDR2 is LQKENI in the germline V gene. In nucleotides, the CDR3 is TGTGCCAGCTCACGACAGATGACAGGGGAGAACACCGTGGAGCTGTTTTTT. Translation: CASSRQMTGENTVELFF.

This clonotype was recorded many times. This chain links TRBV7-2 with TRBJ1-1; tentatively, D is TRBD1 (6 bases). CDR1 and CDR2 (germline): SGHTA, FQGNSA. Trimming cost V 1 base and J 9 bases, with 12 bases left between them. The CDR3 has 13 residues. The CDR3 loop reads CASSLDGGGQAFF. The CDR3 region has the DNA TGTGCCAGCAGCTTAGACGGTGGGGGGCAAGCTTTCTTT.

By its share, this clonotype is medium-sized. CDR3: CASSRVAGTDTQYF. For the CDR3, the DNA is TGTGCCAGCAGTCGGGTAGCAGGCACAGATACGCAGTATTTT. The gene calls are TRBV28 and TRBJ2-3; D is unclear. Trimming left V 5 bases short and J 1 base short, with 10 bases between. The germline CDR1 and CDR2 sequences are MDHEN and SYDVKM. The CDR3 consists of 14 residues. Filled out from reference TRBV28 and TRBJ2-3, the complete variable domain reads DVKVTQSSRYLVKRTGEKVFLECVQDMDHENMFWYRQDPGLGLRLIYFSYDVKMKEKGDIPEGYSVSREKKERFSLILESASTNQTSMYLCASSRVAGTDTQYFGPGTRLTVL.

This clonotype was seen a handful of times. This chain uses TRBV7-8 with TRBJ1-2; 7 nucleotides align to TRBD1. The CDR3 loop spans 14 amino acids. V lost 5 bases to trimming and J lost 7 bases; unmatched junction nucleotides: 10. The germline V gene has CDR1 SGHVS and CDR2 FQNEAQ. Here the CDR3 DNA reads TGTGCCAGCAGCACGAGACAGGGTGAGGGTGGCTACACCTTC. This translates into CASSTRQGEGGYTF.

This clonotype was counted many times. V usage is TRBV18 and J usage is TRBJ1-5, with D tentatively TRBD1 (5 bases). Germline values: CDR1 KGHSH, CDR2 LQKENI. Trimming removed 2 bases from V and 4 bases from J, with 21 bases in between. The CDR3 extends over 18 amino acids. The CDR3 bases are TGTGCCAGCTCACCAAAAGGGTCCCCCGGGACGGGGAATCAGCCCCAGCATTTT. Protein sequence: CASSPKGSPGTGNQPQHF.

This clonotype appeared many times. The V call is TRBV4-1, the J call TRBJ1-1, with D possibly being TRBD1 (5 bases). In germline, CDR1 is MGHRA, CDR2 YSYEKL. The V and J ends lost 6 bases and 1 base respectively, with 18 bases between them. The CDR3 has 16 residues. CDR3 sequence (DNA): TGCGCCAGCAGACAATCTACCGGGACCCCGAACACTGAAGCTTTCTTT. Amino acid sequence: CASRQSTGTPNTEAFF.

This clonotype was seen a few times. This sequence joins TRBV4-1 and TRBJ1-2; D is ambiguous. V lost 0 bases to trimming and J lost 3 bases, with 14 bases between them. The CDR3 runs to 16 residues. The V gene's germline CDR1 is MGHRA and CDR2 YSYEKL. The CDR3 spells CASSQEGTQSYYGYTF. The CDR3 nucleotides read TGCGCCAGCAGCCAAGAGGGCACTCAAAGTTACTATGGCTACACCTTC.

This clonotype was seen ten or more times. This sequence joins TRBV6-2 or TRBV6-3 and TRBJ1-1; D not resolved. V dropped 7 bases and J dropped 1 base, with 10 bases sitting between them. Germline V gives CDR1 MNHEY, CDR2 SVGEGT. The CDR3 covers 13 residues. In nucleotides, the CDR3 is TGTGCCAGCAACTTACGTGGGAACACTGAAGCTTTCTTT. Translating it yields CASNLRGNTEAFF.

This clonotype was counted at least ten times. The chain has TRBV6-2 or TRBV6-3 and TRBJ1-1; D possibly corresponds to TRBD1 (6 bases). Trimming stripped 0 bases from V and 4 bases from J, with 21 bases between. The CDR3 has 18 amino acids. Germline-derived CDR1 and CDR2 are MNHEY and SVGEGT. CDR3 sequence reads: CASSYSSLGSGDTTEAFF. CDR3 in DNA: TGTGCCAGCAGTTACTCCTCCTTAGGATCGGGGGACACCACTGAAGCTTTCTTT.

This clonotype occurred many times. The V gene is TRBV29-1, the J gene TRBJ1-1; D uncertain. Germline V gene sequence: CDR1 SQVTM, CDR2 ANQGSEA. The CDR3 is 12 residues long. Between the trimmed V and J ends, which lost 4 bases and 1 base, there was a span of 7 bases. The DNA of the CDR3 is TGCAGCGTTGTTTGGGGGAACACTGAAGCTTTCTTT. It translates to CSVVWGNTEAFF.